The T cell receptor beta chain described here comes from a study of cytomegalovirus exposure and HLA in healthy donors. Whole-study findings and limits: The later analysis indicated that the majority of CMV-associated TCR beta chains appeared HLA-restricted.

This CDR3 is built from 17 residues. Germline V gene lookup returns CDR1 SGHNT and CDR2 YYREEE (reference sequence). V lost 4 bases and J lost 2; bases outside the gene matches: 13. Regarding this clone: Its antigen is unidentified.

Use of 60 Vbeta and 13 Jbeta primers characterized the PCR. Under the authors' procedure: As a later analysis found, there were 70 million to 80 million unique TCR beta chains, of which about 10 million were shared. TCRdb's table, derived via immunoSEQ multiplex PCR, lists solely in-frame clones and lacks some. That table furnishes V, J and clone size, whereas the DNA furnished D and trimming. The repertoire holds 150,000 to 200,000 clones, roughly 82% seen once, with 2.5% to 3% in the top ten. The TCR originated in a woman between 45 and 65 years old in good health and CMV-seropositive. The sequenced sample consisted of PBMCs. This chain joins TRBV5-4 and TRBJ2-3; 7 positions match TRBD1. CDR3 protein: CASSVPYSGTVTDTQYF. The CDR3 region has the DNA TGTGCCAGCAGCGTCCCGTACTCCGGGACAGTCACAGATACGCAGTATTTT.